Presented here are 26 T cell receptor beta chains from one specimen sequenced in a study of identical twins. TCRdb fed the 5' RACE reads into MiXCR, producing one record per CDR3 protein. The sample carries 100,000 or so distinct CDR3 sequences, 5.9% recorded once. Material: memory T cells sorted from blood. The origin of the receptors is a woman aged 45-59 years in good health.

In this sample, this clonotype turned up many times. V usage is TRBV3-1 and J usage is TRBJ2-4; TRBD1 agrees at 7 bases. V was pared by 3 bases and J by 9 bases, with 5 bases of the junction left unmatched. The CDR3 extends over 13 amino acids. Germline values: CDR1 LGHDT, CDR2 YNNKEL (reference sequence). The CDR3 DNA is TGTGCCAGCAGCCAGTCTAGGGGGCGCATTCAGTACTTC. It specifies CASSQSRGRIQYF.

This clonotype was recorded many times. The chain employs TRBV12-3 or TRBV12-4 and TRBJ2-5, with 9 nucleotides matching TRBD2. The CDR3 has 14 residues. With V trimmed by 7 bases and J by 3 bases, 6 bases remained unmatched. Written as DNA, the CDR3 is TGTGCCAGCAATCTTAGCGGGAGAGAAGAGACCCAGTACTTC. Translation gives CASNLSGREETQYF.

In its sample, this clonotype was seen many times. The chain couples TRBV11-2 to TRBJ2-1, with unresolved D. V was pared by 7 bases and J by 4 bases, with 14 bases between. Germline values: CDR1 SGHAT, CDR2 FQNNGV. This CDR3 contains 14 residues. CDR3 coding DNA: TGTGCCAGCATGGGTGGGATAGGGTACAATGAGCAGTTCTTC. Its protein product is CASMGGIGYNEQFF.

This clonotype occurred many times. CDR3 bases: TGTGCCAGCAGCTTGCGTCTAGCGGGAATGGGCGATGGGAATGAGCAGTTCTTC. Encoded protein: CASSLRLAGMGDGNEQFF. The chain uses TRBV11-2 and TRBJ2-1; TRBD2 matches 9 bases. The CDR3 is 18 amino acids. Losses at the gene ends were 3 bases for V and 7 bases for J; bases not matched to a gene: 16. Germline-derived CDR1 and CDR2 are SGHAT and FQNNGV.

Turning to this clonotype: The final CDR3 position lacks the conserved phenylalanine or tryptophan, pointing to a likely read error. The chain couples TRBV7-8 to TRBJ2-5; 7 nucleotides match TRBD2. V shed 5 bases and J 7 bases; nucleotides not matched to a gene: 10. The CDR3 length is 14 residues. Germline V gene data show CDR1 as SGHVS and CDR2 as FQNEAQ. CDR3 DNA sequence: TGTGCCAGCAGCCTATTCAGCGGGGAGGGGACCCAGTACTTA. This translates into CASSLFSGEGTQYL.

The chain employs TRBV6-2 or TRBV6-3 and TRBJ2-1; 11 bases align to TRBD2. CDR1 is MNHEY and CDR2 is SVGEGT in the germline V gene. The junction had 6 bases not matched to a gene; V was cut back by 3 bases and J by 5 bases. CDR3 length: 16 residues. CDR3 nucleotides: TGTGCCAGCAGTTATTTAGCGGGAGGGCCCCACAATGAGCAGTTCTTC. Its protein is CASSYLAGGPHNEQFF.

Many counts were recorded for this clonotype. The V call is TRBV12-3 or TRBV12-4, the J call TRBJ1-1, with 8 bases that match TRBD1. CDR3 size: 15 residues. After removal of 6 bases from V and 8 bases from J, the junction contained 14 bases not matched to a gene. Written as DNA, the CDR3 is TGTGCCAGCAGACTGAGACAGGGGCGATCGGAAGAAGCTTTCTTT. Translating it yields CASRLRQGRSEEAFF.

This clonotype was observed at least ten times. The rearrangement uses TRBV12-3 or TRBV12-4 and TRBJ2-3; D unclear. Trimming removed 5 bases from V and 3 bases from J, with 9 bases in between. The CDR3 has 13 residues. The CDR3 DNA follows: TGTGCCAGCAGTAAGATGCGTACAGATACGCAGTATTTT. It is translated as CASSKMRTDTQYF.

This clonotype was detected many times. V gene TRBV12-3 or TRBV12-4 combines with J gene TRBJ1-1; D gene uncertain. The CDR3 is 11 residues long. V was cut by 4 bases and J by 8 bases, with 8 bases left in between. The CDR3, as DNA: TGTGCCAGCAGTTGGGCCCAGGAAGCTTTCTTT. Amino acid sequence: CASSWAQEAFF.

Ten or more counts support this clonotype. V and J are TRBV19 and TRBJ1-1; 9 positions match TRBD1. Trimming cost V 5 bases and J 4 bases; bases outside gene matches: 8. CDR1 is LNHDA, CDR2 SQIVND, per germline (reference sequence). The CDR3 is 15 residues long. Here the CDR3 reads CASSVQGARGTEAFF. CDR3 nucleotide sequence: TGTGCCAGTAGTGTACAGGGGGCGAGAGGCACTGAAGCTTTCTTT.

This clonotype occurred many times. J is TRBJ2-3 and V is TRBV6-5; 7 nucleotides align to TRBD1. There are 13 residues in the CDR3. From germline, CDR1 is MNHEY and CDR2 SVGAGI. V shed 6 bases, J shed 6 bases, and the junction held 6 bases outside the gene matches. CDR3 DNA: TGTGCCAGCAGCCGCGACAGGGTCGATACGCAGTATTTT. Protein: CASSRDRVDTQYF.

Remarks on this clonotype: The junction departs from the called germline gene at one end, perhaps through a read error. The chain links TRBV4-1 to TRBJ2-1; the match to TRBD2 covers 10 bases. The CDR3 runs to 15 residues. Germline lookup yields CDR1 MGHRA and CDR2 YSYEKL. The CDR3 nucleotides read TGCGCCAGCAGTCAAGAGGGACTAGCGTACAATGAGCAGTTCTTC. This codes for CASSQEGLAYNEQFF.

This clonotype was recorded many times. The chain uses TRBV9 and TRBJ2-3; D remains ambiguous. Germline lookup yields CDR1 SGDLS and CDR2 YYNGEE. This CDR3 has 13 amino acids. The V end lost 5 bases, the J end lost 5 bases, and 12 bases lay between the germline ends. CDR3 nucleotides: TGTGCCAGCAGTGACCAGGCAGAAGATACGCAGTATTTT. Its protein product is CASSDQAEDTQYF.

This clonotype was seen repeatedly, ten times or more. The genes are TRBV10-3 and TRBJ2-5; the D gene is possibly TRBD1 (6 bases). The germline CDR1 and CDR2 sequences are ENHRY and SYGVKD. V was clipped by 6 bases and J by 0 bases, with 8 bases between them. The CDR3 loop spans 13 amino acids. Here the CDR3 DNA reads TGTGCCATCAGAGGACAGAACCAAGAGACCCAGTACTTC. Protein product: CAIRGQNQETQYF.

This clonotype was seen repeatedly, ten times or more. The chain uses TRBV5-4 and TRBJ2-7; D is undetermined. The CDR3 loop spans 15 amino acids. The ends were cut back, 0 bases at V and 0 bases at J, with 10 bases in the middle. Germline V lookup: CDR1 SGHNT, CDR2 YYREEE (reference sequence). The CDR3 sequence is CASSLAGVSSYEQYF. CDR3 DNA sequence: TGTGCCAGCAGCTTGGCTGGGGTGAGCTCCTACGAGCAGTACTTC.

This clonotype has ten or more counts. The V and J genes are TRBV5-1 and TRBJ2-7; 11 bases fit TRBD2. With 7 bases clipped from V and 2 bases from J, the junction kept 5 bases outside the gene matches. The CDR3 extends over 14 amino acids. Germline values: CDR1 SGHRS, CDR2 YFSETQ. In DNA, the CDR3 is TGCGCCAGCGCTTCGACTAGCGGGGCCTACGAGCAGTACTTC. Amino acids: CASASTSGAYEQYF.

J is TRBJ2-5 and V is TRBV5-6; 12 bases map to TRBD2. The CDR3 length is 18 residues. The V gene end was trimmed by 0 bases and the J gene end by 1 base; junction bases not matched to a gene: 7. Germline V gives CDR1 SGHDT, CDR2 YYEEEE. CDR3 nucleotides: TGTGCCAGCAGCTTGGAAGTCGGACTAGCGGGACCCCAAGAGACCCAGTACTTC. Residues: CASSLEVGLAGPQETQYF.

In this sample, this clonotype turned up once. This may be a read error: a much more frequent sequence differs by one nucleotide. The CDR3 does not close with the conserved phenylalanine or tryptophan, likely indicating a read error. The CDR3 DNA follows: TGTGCCACCAGTGAAGAAGCGGGAGAGTACAATGAGCAGTTCTCC. This codes for CATSEEAGEYNEQFS. The J gene is TRBJ2-1, the V gene TRBV24-1; 8 bases align to TRBD2. The V gene end was trimmed by 4 bases and the J gene end by 4 bases; junction bases not matched to a gene: 5. The CDR3 is made up of 15 amino acids. Per germline, CDR1 KGHDR and CDR2 SFDVKD.

The genes are TRBV29-1 and TRBJ2-7; no clear D. Trimming removed 5 bases from V and 3 bases from J, with 2 bases in between. The CDR3 is made up of 9 amino acids. From germline, CDR1 is SQVTM and CDR2 ANQGSEA. The DNA for the CDR3 is TGCAGCGTTCTCTACGAGCAGTACGTC. Translation: CSVLYEQYV.

In its sample, this clonotype was seen a few times. The chain uses TRBV5-1 and TRBJ2-1, with D perhaps matching TRBD1 (6 bases). CDR1 SGHRS and CDR2 YFSETQ come from the germline V gene. V dropped 1 base and J dropped 15 bases, with 17 bases sitting between them. The CDR3 consists of 13 residues. This chain's CDR3 is CASSLSPGEIRFF. CDR3 nucleotides: TGCGCCAGCAGCTTGTCGCCAGGGGAGATTCGGTTCTTC.

By share, this clonotype ranks as medium-sized. The V gene is TRBV12-3 or TRBV12-4, the J gene TRBJ1-1; 8 nucleotides line up with TRBD1. With V trimmed by 6 bases and J by 4 bases, 4 bases remained unmatched. The CDR3 has 13 amino acids. CDR3 region: CASRTGVGTEAFF. The CDR3 bases are TGTGCCAGCAGGACAGGGGTGGGCACTGAAGCTTTCTTT.

The table lists this clonotype with many counts. This chain joins TRBV29-1 and TRBJ2-2; D unresolved. This CDR3 region has 14 residues. CDR1 and CDR2 from the germline V gene are SQVTM and ANQGSEA. With 6 bases removed from V and 2 bases from J, the gap between germline ends came to 13 bases. CDR3 in amino acids: CSVRGRVNTGELFF. In DNA, the CDR3 is TGCAGCGTCCGCGGCCGGGTCAACACCGGGGAGCTGTTTTTT.

The chain uses TRBV30 and TRBJ2-1; 11 nucleotides align to TRBD2. The CDR3 totals 15 residues. V was pared by 7 bases and J by 3 bases, with 8 bases of the junction left unmatched. Germline values: CDR1 GTSNPN, CDR2 SVGIG (reference sequence). CDR3 sequence (DNA): TGTGCCTTAACCCCGGGGACTAGCGGCTACAATGAGCAGTTCTTC. This encodes CALTPGTSGYNEQFF.

This clonotype was counted ten times or more. The J gene is TRBJ2-3, the V gene TRBV3-1, with D uncertain. The CDR3 runs to 12 residues. V dropped 7 bases and J dropped 0 bases, with 5 bases sitting between them. The V gene's germline CDR1 is LGHDT and CDR2 YNNKEL (reference sequence). CDR3 nucleotides: TGTGCCAGCACCTCGAGCACAGATACGCAGTATTTT. Residues: CASTSSTDTQYF.

Notes on this clonotype: The CDR3 does not end in the conserved phenylalanine or tryptophan, so this is likely a read error. This rearrangement joins TRBV5-1 to TRBJ2-7; D not resolved. The germline gives CDR1 SGHRS, CDR2 YFSETQ. The V and J ends lost 4 bases and 7 bases respectively, with 18 bases between them. There are 14 residues in the CDR3. The CDR3, as DNA: TGCGCCAGCAGCGCGCTGGGCCCCTCTCTTGAGCAGTACTCC. Its protein is CASSALGPSLEQYS.

Many counts were recorded for this clonotype. This rearrangement joins TRBV11-2 to TRBJ1-1, with D unclear. V lost 0 bases to trimming and J lost 1 base, with 3 bases between them. Germline values: CDR1 SGHAT, CDR2 FQNNGV. The CDR3 spans 13 residues. The CDR3 reads CASSLEKNTEAFF. The CDR3 DNA is TGTGCCAGCAGCTTAGAGAAGAACACTGAAGCTTTCTTT.